This record covers a single T cell receptor beta chain. No antigen is known for it. The same CDR3 is also encoded by other DNA sequences in this sample. Trimming cost V 5 bases and J 2 bases; bases outside gene matches: 17. The germline CDR1 and CDR2 sequences are LNHDA and SQIVND (reference sequence). This CDR3 has 19 amino acids. The sample originates from a study of cytomegalovirus exposure and HLA in healthy donors. With 60 Vbeta and 13 Jbeta primers, the PCR was carried out. Method: immunoSEQ multiplex PCR; TCRdb's copy keeps in-frame clones and lacks some. The sample includes around 120,000 clones, around 76% seen only once; the top ten take around 30%. General study points: Associated with HLA alleles at 0.05 false discovery rate in a later analysis were 15,000 to 20,000 TCR beta sequences. A cluster of highly shared sequence variants was likely a sequencing artifact.

Sequencing was carried out using PBMCs. This TCR came from a man between 60 and 70 years old in good health and CMV-seropositive. The chain recombines TRBV19 with TRBJ2-1, with 8 positions matching TRBD2. CDR3 in amino acids: CASSPYPVSGSTPYNEQFF. The CDR3 region has the DNA TGTGCCAGTAGTCCCTACCCCGTGAGCGGGAGCACCCCCTACAATGAGCAGTTCTTC. The variable domain in full, with the rest retrieved from reference TRBV19 and TRBJ2-1, is DGGITQSPKYLFRKEGQNVTLSCEQNLNHDAMYWYRQDPGQGLRLIYYSQIVNDFQKGDIAEGYSVSREKKESFPLTVTSAQKNPTAFYLCASSPYPVSGSTPYNEQFFGPGTRLTVL.